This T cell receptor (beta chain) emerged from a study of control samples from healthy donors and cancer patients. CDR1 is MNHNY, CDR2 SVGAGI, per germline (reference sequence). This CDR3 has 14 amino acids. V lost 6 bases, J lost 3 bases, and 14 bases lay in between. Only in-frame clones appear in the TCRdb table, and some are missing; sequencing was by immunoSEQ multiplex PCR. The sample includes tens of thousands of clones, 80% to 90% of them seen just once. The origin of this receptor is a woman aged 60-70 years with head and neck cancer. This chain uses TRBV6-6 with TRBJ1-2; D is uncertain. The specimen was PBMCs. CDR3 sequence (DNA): TGTGCCAGCAGCAAAGACACGACCGACTATGGCTACACCTTC. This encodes CASSKDTTDYGYTF.